A selection of T cell receptor beta chains follows, all from one sample in a study of molecular identifiers for immune sequencing clone quantification. TCRdb redid the calling of the PCR reads with MiXCR, one entry per CDR3 protein. The table includes about 630,000 distinct CDR3 sequences, around 25% detected once. Sequencing was done on a sample of naive CD8+ T cells from blood, with Jurkat cell RNA spiked in. The origin of the receptors is a human donor in good health. Some libraries in this study had Jurkat cell RNA spiked in. The CDR3 runs from the conserved cysteine through the conserved F or W. D genes are given only for firm matches.

>TRBV12-3/TRBV12-4|TRBD1
CASSLILGQVLLEQYF
>TRBV4-1|TRBD1
CASSHATGDTGELFF
>TRBV7-6|.
CASSLGWGPPGDSGANVLTF
>TRBV7-6|.
CASSLGTFNSPLHF
>TRBV25-1|.
CASSEFNRNNSPLHF
>TRBV5-6|.
CASSLGVADEQFF
>TRBV5-5|TRBD2
CASSPATSGAPTQETQYF
>TRBV4-3|.
CASSQDWRGPNYGYTF
>TRBV4-3|.
CASSQSRSLSYEQYF
>TRBV27|.
CASSLEGLNYEQYF
>TRBV7-3|.
CASSSKPPGTGEPFF
>TRBV19|TRBD2
CASSSSGGTGELFF
>TRBV11-2|.
CASSELVLTYNEQFF
>TRBV6-1|TRBD1
CASSDRDRVQVQCF
>TRBV7-3|TRBD1
CANGLTGGEGTEAFF
>TRBV5-3|TRBD1
CAGSTGGAHNEQFF
>TRBV19|.
CATLRHRELFF
>TRBV12-5|.
CASGLVRGGGNQPQHF
>TRBV4-1|.
CASSQETGTNEQFF
>TRBV27|.
CASSLSSLDTQYF
>TRBV30|.
CAWMSLGTSNTEAFF
>TRBV3-1|.
CASSHTTGLSGNTIYF